This TCR beta chain was sequenced in a study of cytomegalovirus exposure and HLA in healthy donors. This PCR relied on a set of 60 Vbeta primers and 13 Jbeta primers. Clones were sequenced by immunoSEQ multiplex PCR, and TCRdb holds only the in-frame ones, with some missing. The data show 100,000 to 150,000 clones, with 66% seen just once and about 1.5% held by the top ten. The CDR3 extends over 13 amino acids. The V and J ends lost 7 bases and 8 bases respectively, with 16 bases between them. Germline CDR1 and CDR2: MNHEY and SMNVEV (reference sequence). V usage is TRBV27 and J usage is TRBJ2-3; TRBD2 might be the D (6 bases). This TCR came from a man younger than 35 in good health and CMV-seronegative. The sample comprised PBMCs. The CDR3, as DNA: TGTGCCAGCATCCTAGGAGGGTCGGGTACGCAGTATTTT. Its protein product is CASILGGSGTQYF.